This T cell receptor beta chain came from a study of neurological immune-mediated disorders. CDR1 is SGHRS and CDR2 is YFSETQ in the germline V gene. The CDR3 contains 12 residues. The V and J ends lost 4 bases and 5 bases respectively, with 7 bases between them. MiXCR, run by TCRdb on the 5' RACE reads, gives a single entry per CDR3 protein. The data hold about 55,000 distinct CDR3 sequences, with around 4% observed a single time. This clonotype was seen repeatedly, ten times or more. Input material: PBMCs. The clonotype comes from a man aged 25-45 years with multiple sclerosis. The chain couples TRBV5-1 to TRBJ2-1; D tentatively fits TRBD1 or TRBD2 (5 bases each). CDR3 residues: CASSQGDNEQFF. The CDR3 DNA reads TGCGCCAGCAGCCAGGGAGACAATGAGCAGTTCTTC.